This T cell receptor (beta chain) derives from a study of patients and donors after allogeneic stem cell transplantation. TCRdb reprocessed the RT-PCR reads with MiXCR, giving one entry per CDR3 protein. This table has about 960,000 distinct CDR3 sequences, roughly 18% appearing once. Trimming took 0 bases from V and 7 from J, leaving 16 bases between them. CDR1 and CDR2 (germline): DFQATT, SNEGSKA (reference sequence). This CDR3 has 15 residues. The clonotype comes from a human donor who was either an allogeneic HSCT recipient or a stem cell or donor lymphocyte infusion donor (not recorded which). It is not recorded whose cells these are; they may come from a transplant donor. The chain couples TRBV20-1 to TRBJ2-4, with TRBD2 as a possible D gene (6 bases). Sequenced material: blood, either unsorted or a sorted T cell fraction (not recorded which). The CDR3 DNA follows: TGCAGTGCTAGAGATGGCGCAGCGGGTGGGAACATTCAGTACTTC. It yields the protein CSARDGAAGGNIQYF.